This T cell receptor beta chain was recovered during a study of blood T cells in healthy people across ages (dated by TCRdb to about 2015). Turning to the overall study: In model experiments, template switching captured about one uniquely barcoded TCR beta cDNA molecule for every two T cells. To avoid experimental bias, donors of different ages were randomly spread across the sequencing lanes. The study analyzed two additional independent replicas of 1 million unique cDNA reads from the same blood draw for two donors, one aged 18 to 29 and one aged 80 or older. Age-related changes in TCR beta repertoire diversity were measured in the study by deep sequencing normalized with unique cDNA molecular identifiers. Four age groups were formed from the donors: young (average 16 years), middle-aged (around 41), aged (roughly 59) and long-lived (about 75).

Worth noting for this clonotype: The clone's antigen remains unknown. No quality values exist for individual bases; no much larger clone is one base distant.

Here is what the overall study found, with its caveats: The percentage of naive T cells measured by flow cytometry correlated strongly with observed TCR beta diversity. Donor CMV infection status was unknown, potentially confounding age-related changes in expanded clonotypes. Estimates of total diversity based on one million sequenced T cells were considered lower bounds and underestimates. Observed TCR beta diversity per million T cells fell roughly linearly with age, and a significant reduction was already apparent by age approximately 40. The long-lived group showed more naive CD4+ T cells, fewer expanded clones and increased TCR diversity than the aged group, suggesting age selection. Bulk unsorted PBMC profiling prevented conclusive comparison of naive and antigen-experienced compartments.

Systemically healthy Caucasian individuals from Russia, 39 in total and aged 6 to 90 years, were included as donors. Ten milliliters of peripheral blood were drawn from each donor into EDTA-treated Vacutainer tubes. PBMCs were isolated by Ficoll-Paque density-gradient centrifugation, with at least 6 million obtained per sample. Total RNA was extracted from PBMCs with Trizol reagent, with at least 5 micrograms obtained per sample. The percentages of naive CD45RAhigh/CD27high T cells were determined by flow cytometry on a PBMC aliquot from every donor. From the germline V gene, CDR1 is SGHDT and CDR2 is YYEEEE. Reading from cysteine to phenylalanine, the CDR3 counts 17 amino acids. Only the CDR3 DNA stays, 51 bases, in frame from base 1. The V end loses 1 base and the J end loses 0 bases, and a stretch of 11 bases separates them. Library preparation was by 5' RACE. Sequenced on an Illumina HiSeq 2500. A second PCR of roughly 7 to 11 cycles was performed with a sample-barcoded 5' primer and a J-beta primer mix. A unique molecular identifier was introduced onto each TCR beta cDNA molecule by a template-switch 5' adaptor carrying 12 random nucleotides. Each sample yielded at least 3 million CDR3-containing paired-end reads. All of the RNA was converted into first-strand cDNA using the Mint cDNA synthesis kit, with a TRBC-specific oligonucleotide serving as the primer. Following uracil-DNA glycosylase treatment, all cDNA underwent a first 18-cycle PCR with the universal primers M1SS and BC2_uni_R. In the paper's pipeline: Normalization of each sample was performed by random selection of 1 million high-quality reads, each carrying a distinct molecular identifier. Instead of being binned into consensus sequences, reads with shared molecular identifiers were discarded. MiTCR, set to a Q25 quality threshold and the strictest error-elimination algorithm, was used for CDR3 identification, clonotype clustering and error correction. A nonparametric unseen species model using Euler transformation provided a lower-bound estimate of total TCR beta diversity. TCRdb reprocessed the public reads (quality trimming at Q25 with fastp, clone calling with MiXCR) and kept in-frame beta chains. Each entry merges the rows of one CDR3 protein and shows their most common DNA and genes. TCRdb's processing, not the study's, gives the V and J calls here. The sample yields approximately 600,000 distinct CDR3 sequences; under 70% were counted once. The ten largest account for over 35% of the sample.

The clonotype originates from a man aged 55 to 70 in good health. Rearrangement joined TRBV5-6 to TRBJ2-6; no D segment can be confidently identified. Sequenced sample: blood. This receptor has the CDR3 CASSLSIRTSGANVLTF. DNA sequence: TGTGCCAGCAGCTTGTCTATCCGGACCTCTGGGGCCAACGTCCTGACTTTC. Full variable domain (CDR3 extended with the reference TRBV5-6 and TRBJ2-6 proteins): DAGVTQSPTHLIKTRGQQVTLRCSPKSGHDTVSWYQQALGQGPQFIFQYYEEEERQRGNFPDRFSGHQFPNYSSELNVNALLLGDSALYLCASSLSIRTSGANVLTFGAGSRLTVL.